The entry that follows covers one T cell receptor (beta chain) sequence. This sample is part of a study of shared T cell receptors in the human thymus. The germline gives CDR1 LGHNT, CDR2 FRNRAP. Trimming removed 8 bases at V and 0 bases at J, with 5 bases between. This CDR3 spans 12 amino acids. Repertoires were generated with immunoSEQ multiplex PCR, while TCRdb's copy carries only in-frame clones and drops some. Of 500,000 to 550,000 clones listed, around 78% are singletons. These data are also associated with another study on human thymus T cells.

This sequence originates from a boy under two years old with a congenital heart defect. The chain carries TRBV12-5 and TRBJ2-4; D unresolved. The sequencing input was thymocytes. CDR3: CASSQAKNIQYF. The CDR3 bases are TGTGCTAGTTCCCAAGCCAAAAACATTCAGTACTTC.